These T cell receptor beta chains were read from a single sample in a study of blood T cell repertoires in COVID-19. The repertoire was sequenced with immunoSEQ multiplex PCR; TCRdb's copy has only in-frame clones and lacks some. The table lists more than 350,000 clones, around nine tenths of them singletons. Sequenced: PBMCs or T cells enriched from blood (not recorded which). These TCRs come from a woman between 50 and 59 years old who had recovered from COVID-19. The CDR3 runs from the conserved cysteine through the conserved F or W. Each record gives: V gene, CDR3 length, clone size, J gene, D gene, CDR3 DNA, CDR3 protein. A D gene is named only where the DNA matches it firmly. For some rows the clone size is stated as once, few or many, or as a class when expanded; others skip it.

TRBV2	14	NA	TRBJ2-5	NA	TGTGCCAGCAGACAAGACAGATACCAAGAGACCCAGTACTTC	CASRQDRYQETQYF
TRBV7-2	15	NA	TRBJ1-1	NA	TGTGCCAGCAGCTTAGCTCCGGGAACGAACACTGAAGCTTTCTTT	CASSLAPGTNTEAFF
TRBV19	14	NA	TRBJ1-1	TRBD1	TGTGCCAGTAGTAGGGGACAGGGTGATACTGAAGCTTTCTTT	CASSRGQGDTEAFF
TRBV5-8	13	NA	TRBJ1-2	TRBD1	TGTGCCAGCAGCCGACCCGGGACAGCTTACTACACCTTC	CASSRPGTAYYTF
TRBV7-2	16	NA	TRBJ1-3	NA	TGTGCCAGCAGCTTAGGCCAGGCGAGCTCTGGAAACACCATATATTTT	CASSLGQASSGNTIYF
TRBV7-8	20	NA	TRBJ2-2	TRBD1	TGTGCCAGCAGCTTTCCACGGGACAGTACAGTGGTTTCCAACACCGGGGAGCTGTTTTTT	CASSFPRDSTVVSNTGELFF
TRBV28	16	NA	TRBJ1-5	TRBD1	TGTGCCAGCAGGTCAGCCGGGACAGGGTCCAATCAGCCCCAGCATTTT	CASRSAGTGSNQPQHF
TRBV5-1	16	once	TRBJ2-1	TRBD1	TGCGCCAGTACCCTTTCTCCGGGACAGGGGAGTACTGAGCAGTTCTTC	CASTLSPGQGSTEQFF
TRBV5-1	14	NA	TRBJ1-3	NA	TGCGCCAGCAGCTTGGATGGAGGGATCAACACCATATATTTT	CASSLDGGINTIYF
TRBV2	14	once	TRBJ1-5	NA	TGTGCCAGCAGTGAAGAACAGGGAGGGCAGCCCCAGCATTTT	CASSEEQGGQPQHF
TRBV28	14	NA	TRBJ1-4	NA	TGTGCCAGCAGTTTTCAACAGCATAATGAAAAACTGTTTTTT	CASSFQQHNEKLFF
TRBV6-1	15	NA	TRBJ1-2	NA	TGTGCCAGCAGTGAACAAACAGGGCCCACCGCGAGCTACACCTTC	CASSEQTGPTASYTF
TRBV18	15	NA	TRBJ2-2	TRBD1	TGTGCCAGCTCACCCGGGACAGCGAACACCGGGGAGCTGTTTTTT	CASSPGTANTGELFF
TRBV7-2	14	few	TRBJ1-2	TRBD1	TGTGCCAGCAGCTTAGTGGAACAGGGGGTTAGCTACACCTTC	CASSLVEQGVSYTF
TRBV19	15	NA	TRBJ2-1	TRBD2	TGTGCCAGTAAGAAGGAGCTAGCGGATTTGGCTGAGCAGTTCTTC	CASKKELADLAEQFF
TRBV6-2/TRBV6-3	14	NA	TRBJ1-6	NA	TGTGCCAGCAGTTACCCTGGGGAGAGTTCACCCCTCCACTTT	CASSYPGESSPLHF
TRBV5-1	16	NA	TRBJ2-1	NA	TGCGCCAGCAGCTTGGTTCCCCCTGGGGACAAAAATGAGCAGTTCTTC	CASSLVPPGDKNEQFF
TRBV12-5	13	NA	TRBJ1-5	TRBD1	TGTGCTAGTGGTCCAGGGGGTAATCAGCCCCAGCATTTT	CASGPGGNQPQHF
TRBV7-2	17	NA	TRBJ2-2	TRBD2	TGTGCCAGCAGCTTAGCGCCTAGCGGGGGGGGAACCGGGGAGCTGTTTTTT	CASSLAPSGGGTGELFF
TRBV19	17	NA	TRBJ2-1	TRBD1	TGTGCCAGTAGTATAGGCCCCACAGGGGCCTCCTACAATGAGCAGTTCTTC	CASSIGPTGASYNEQFF
TRBV15	15	NA	TRBJ1-2	TRBD1	TGTGCCACCAGCATCGACAGGGTAGCTAACTATGGCTACACCTTC	CATSIDRVANYGYTF
TRBV5-7	16	NA	TRBJ1-4	TRBD1	TGTGCCAGCAGCCCCGGGGACAGAACAACTAATGAAAAACTGTTTTTT	CASSPGDRTTNEKLFF
TRBV7-2	14	NA	TRBJ1-2	TRBD1	TGTGCCAGCAGCGCTAGTAGGACAGGGTCTGGCTACACCTTC	CASSASRTGSGYTF
TRBV2	20	once	TRBJ2-5	TRBD2	TGTGCCAGCAGTGAGGATTTTGGGACTAGCGGGGGGGCCGGCGCTGAGACCCAGTACTTC	CASSEDFGTSGGAGAETQYF
TRBV6-1	15	NA	TRBJ1-1	NA	TGTGCCAGCAGTGAAGCGCAGGCAGGAAAAACTGAAGCTTTCTTT	CASSEAQAGKTEAFF
TRBV5-1	14	few	TRBJ1-5	NA	TGCGCCAGCAGCTTCCCTCTTAGCAATCAGCCCCAGCATTTT	CASSFPLSNQPQHF